The clone carrying this T cell receptor beta chain turned up a few times. Its antigen is still unknown. This sample is drawn from a study of post-analysis software for immune sequencing data. The wider study: Patients had relapsing-remitting, secondary progressive or progressive-relapsing multiple sclerosis; some lacked subtype. General study findings and limits: Multiple sclerosis patients had significantly lower normalized Chao1 diversity than controls. In patients, roughly 5 TRBV segments were more frequent than in controls, with TRBV5-6, TRBV5-1 and TRBV20-1 among them.

The CDR3 sequence is 14 residues long. Per the germline V gene, CDR1 is KGHDR and CDR2 is SFDVKD. The V and J ends lost 3 bases and 4 bases, in that order; junction bases with no gene match: 2. cDNA libraries of TCR beta carried unique molecular identifiers. TCRdb reanalysed the PCR reads using MiXCR and keeps one entry per CDR3 protein. Of roughly 580,000 distinct CDR3 sequences listed, 40% to 50% are singletons. The receptor was derived from a girl aged 10-17 years with multiple sclerosis. The sequenced material came from blood. The genes are TRBV24-1 and TRBJ1-5; 7 positions match TRBD1. CDR3 DNA: TGTGCCACCAGTGATGGGGGACAGAATCAGCCCCAGCATTTT. Its translation: CATSDGGQNQPQHF.